These 10 T cell receptor beta chains were sequenced from one sample in a study of CD8 T cells in ankylosing spondylitis. No cognate antigen is known for these TCRs. TCRdb recomputed calls from the 5' RACE reads with MiXCR, one row per CDR3 protein. This table holds fewer than 450,000 distinct CDR3 sequences, 17% found once. The study, taken as a whole, reports: Several highly homologous variants made up a TCR beta motif that seemed to typify ankylosing spondylitis blood.

Sequencing was done on a sample of blood, either unsorted or a sorted T cell fraction (not recorded which). The receptors were sampled from a male donor with ankylosing spondylitis.

This clonotype was detected only a few times. The genes are TRBV5-1 and TRBJ2-7; D gene ambiguous. Trimming removed 1 base from V and 0 bases from J, with 8 bases in between. The CDR3 totals 14 residues. CDR1 and CDR2 from the germline V gene are SGHRS and YFSETQ. CDR3 in amino acids: CASSLQVSSYEQYF. In nucleotides, the CDR3 is TGCGCCAGCAGCTTGCAAGTAAGCTCCTACGAGCAGTACTTC.

This clonotype was detected ten times or more. The chain is built from TRBV11-2 and TRBJ2-1, with TRBD1 matching over 8 bases. Germline V gene lookup returns CDR1 SGHAT and CDR2 FQNNGV. J gave up 4 bases and V 5 bases, and 13 bases lay outside the gene matches. This CDR3 spans 17 amino acids. Here the CDR3 reads CASSHPQGQGGYNEQFF. CDR3 sequence (DNA): TGTGCCAGCAGCCATCCACAAGGACAGGGAGGTTACAATGAGCAGTTCTTC.

This clonotype was found a few times. The chain has TRBV18 and TRBJ1-4; D is ambiguous. The V gene lost 6 bases and the J gene lost 7 bases, with 12 bases spanning the gap. The CDR3 is 13 amino acids. CDR1 is KGHSH and CDR2 is LQKENI in the germline V gene. The CDR3: CASSGGESEKLFF. The CDR3 nucleotides are TGTGCCAGCTCCGGCGGAGAGAGTGAAAAACTGTTTTTT.

This clonotype was recorded at least ten times. The chain couples TRBV5-1 to TRBJ1-6; 7 bases match TRBD1. This CDR3 is 14 amino acids long. Germline CDR1 reads SGHRS; CDR2 reads YFSETQ. Losses at the gene ends were 2 bases for V and 10 bases for J; bases not matched to a gene: 6. The CDR3 DNA sequence: TGCGCCAGCAGCTTCGGGACAGCGGAATCACCCCTCCACTTT. Translation: CASSFGTAESPLHF.

This sequence joins TRBV5-1 and TRBJ1-4; no reliable D call. Trimming took 3 bases from V and 0 from J, leaving 12 bases between them. The CDR3 has 16 residues. CDR1 is SGHRS and CDR2 is YFSETQ in the germline V gene. The CDR3 nucleotides are TGCGCCAGCAGCTATATCGGACCCCCAACTAATGAAAAACTGTTTTTT. As protein: CASSYIGPPTNEKLFF.

The chain uses TRBV18 and TRBJ1-1, with 7 bases aligning to TRBD1. V was pared by 1 base and J by 3 bases, with 5 bases of the junction left unmatched. Germline V gives CDR1 KGHSH, CDR2 LQKENI. The CDR3 is 15 residues long. The CDR3 loop is CASSPLQGRDTEAFF. CDR3 DNA sequence: TGTGCCAGCTCACCACTACAGGGGCGGGACACTGAAGCTTTCTTT.

The genes are TRBV7-3 and TRBJ1-2, with D unclear. Trimming took 5 bases from V and 6 from J, leaving 13 bases between them. CDR1 and CDR2 (germline): SGHTA, FQGTGA. The CDR3 has 13 residues. The CDR3 protein is CASSPNRNDGYTF. In DNA, the CDR3 is TGTGCCAGCAGCCCTAACAGAAACGATGGCTACACCTTC. The full variable domain, its missing parts supplied by reference TRBV7-3 and TRBJ1-2, is GAGVSQTPSNKVTEKGKYVELRCDPISGHTALYWYRQSLGQGPEFLIYFQGTGAADDSGLPNDRFFAVRPEGSVSTLKIQRTERGDSAVYLCASSPNRNDGYTFGSGTRLTVV.

Details on this clonotype: The junction departs from germline at one end; a sequencing error may be responsible. J is TRBJ1-4 and V is TRBV7-7; no reliable D call. Per the germline V gene, CDR1 is SSHAT and CDR2 is FNYEAQ (reference sequence). The CDR3 runs 13 residues. CDR3 residues: CASSLDPLGKLFF. CDR3 nucleotide sequence: TGTGCTAGCAGCTTGGACCCTTTGGGGAAACTGTTTTTT.

This clonotype was observed at least ten times. The chain employs TRBV10-3 and TRBJ1-1; D gene ambiguous. The length of the CDR3 is 14 residues. CDR1 and CDR2 (germline): ENHRY, SYGVKD. V gave up 3 bases and J gave up 6 bases, with 14 bases separating them. CDR3 nucleotide sequence: TGTGCCATCAGTGATTCTGGGAAGGGCGCTGAAGCTTTCTTT. It specifies CAISDSGKGAEAFF.

The chain carries TRBV12-3 or TRBV12-4 and TRBJ1-2; D unclear. CDR3 length equals 14 residues. Trimming cost V 3 bases and J 5 bases, with 13 bases left between them. The CDR3 reads CASSFYDTTYGYTF. The CDR3 DNA reads as TGTGCCAGCAGTTTTTATGACACTACGTATGGCTACACCTTC.